The text below deals with one TCR beta chain. Its antigen is unknown. No much larger clone is present one base from it, and per-base qualities are unavailable. Including the terminal cysteine and phenylalanine, the CDR3 comprises 19 residues. Only the CDR3 DNA is retained, 57 bases long and in frame from the first base. For CDR1 and CDR2, the germline V gene lists SGDLS and YYNGEE. The V end loses 0 bases and the J end loses 0 bases, and a stretch of 20 bases separates them. The sample comes from a study of CD8 T cells in ankylosing spondylitis (TCRdb year 2017). For context, the study as a whole: To find TCR variants linked to disease, the study profiled T cell receptor beta repertoires in ankylosing spondylitis patients and healthy donors. The full study cohort comprised 20 to 30 ankylosing spondylitis patients and some 100 healthy donors. Peripheral blood was sampled, and synovial fluid was additionally collected from ankylosing spondylitis patients. Overall results and qualifications from the work: A CD8+ phenotype was shown by the disease-linked clones, which were found at relatively low frequencies in peripheral blood. The disease-linked clones were reported to be significantly enriched in matched synovial fluid samples from ankylosing spondylitis patients. A TCR beta motif of several highly homologous amino acid variants appeared characteristic of blood from ankylosing spondylitis patients. Some of the motif variants had been reported before in the synovial fluid and blood of reactive arthritis patients, a finding that suggests common disease-initiation mechanisms.

The sequencing machine was an Illumina HiSeq 2500. TCR beta libraries were prepared by quantitative 5'-RACE with molecular barcodes. The paper's data handling went like this. A new computational method based on a probabilistic model of VDJ rearrangement was used to identify disease-linked TCR variants. In TCRdb, the public reads were trimmed at Q25 with fastp and aligned with MiXCR, with productive beta chains retained. Rows with a matching CDR3 protein are joined into one entry that keeps the most common DNA and genes. TCRdb's processing, not the authors', yielded these V and J calls. Counted in this sample were over 200,000 distinct CDR3 sequences; about 18% of them appeared once. The ten largest account for under 55% of the sample.

The material sequenced was blood, either unsorted or a sorted T cell fraction (not recorded which). This clonotype was sampled from a male donor with ankylosing spondylitis. Recombination connected TRBV9 to TRBJ2-3; the D gene is perhaps TRBD1, on 5 matching bases. The DNA sequence reads TGTGCCAGCAGCGTAGTGGGCAGGTGGGGCCCTACTAGCACAGATACGCAGTATTTT. This codes for CASSVVGRWGPTSTDTQYF.